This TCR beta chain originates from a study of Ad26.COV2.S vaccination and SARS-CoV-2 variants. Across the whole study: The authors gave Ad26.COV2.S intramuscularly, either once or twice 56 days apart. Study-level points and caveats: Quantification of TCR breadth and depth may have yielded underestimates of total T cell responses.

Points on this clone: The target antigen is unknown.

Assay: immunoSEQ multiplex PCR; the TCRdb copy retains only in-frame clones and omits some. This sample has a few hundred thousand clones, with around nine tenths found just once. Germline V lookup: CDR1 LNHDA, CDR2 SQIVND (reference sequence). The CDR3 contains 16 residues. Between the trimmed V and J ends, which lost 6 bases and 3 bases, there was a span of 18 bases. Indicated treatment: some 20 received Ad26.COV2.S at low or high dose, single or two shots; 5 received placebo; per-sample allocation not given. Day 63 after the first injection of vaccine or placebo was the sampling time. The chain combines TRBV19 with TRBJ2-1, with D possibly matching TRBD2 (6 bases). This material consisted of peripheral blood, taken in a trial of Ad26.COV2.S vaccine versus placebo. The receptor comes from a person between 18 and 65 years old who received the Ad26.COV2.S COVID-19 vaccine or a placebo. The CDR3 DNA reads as TGTGCCAGTAGCACCGTAACTAGCCGACTCTACAATGAGCAGTTCTTC. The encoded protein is CASSTVTSRLYNEQFF. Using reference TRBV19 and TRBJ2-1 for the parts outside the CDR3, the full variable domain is DGGITQSPKYLFRKEGQNVTLSCEQNLNHDAMYWYRQDPGQGLRLIYYSQIVNDFQKGDIAEGYSVSREKKESFPLTVTSAQKNPTAFYLCASSTVTSRLYNEQFFGPGTRLTVL.